A single sample gave rise to the 25 T cell receptor beta chains below, sequenced in a study of T cell repertoires in cytomegalovirus infection. TCRdb redid the calling of the reads with MiXCR, one entry per CDR3 protein. This table has fewer than 200,000 distinct CDR3 sequences, roughly 9.8% appearing once. The specimen sequenced was PBMCs. These receptors all stem from a human donor in good health (CMV status not recorded). Some clones in this sample may be carry-over from other donors' samples.

There are many counts of this clonotype. This chain connects TRBV28 to TRBJ1-1; D ambiguous. V was trimmed by 3 bases and J by 0 bases, leaving 8 bases between them. This CDR3 spans 14 amino acids. Germline CDR1 and CDR2: MDHEN and SYDVKM. CDR3 sequence reads: CASSFLAMNTEAFF. In DNA, the CDR3 is TGTGCCAGCAGTTTTCTGGCTATGAACACTGAAGCTTTCTTT.

This clonotype was seen more than once but under ten times. The chain recombines TRBV6-2 or TRBV6-3 with TRBJ1-1; D gene unclear. Germline loops: CDR1 MNHEY, CDR2 SVGEGT. V shed 6 bases and J shed 5 bases, with 16 bases lying between them. This CDR3 contains 14 residues. The CDR3 sequence: CASSQPPLWTEAFF. CDR3 sequence (DNA): TGTGCCAGCAGCCAACCCCCCCTTTGGACTGAAGCTTTCTTT.

Concerning this clonotype itself: A junction boundary mismatches the germline segment, possibly from a read error. This chain uses TRBV7-2 with TRBJ1-4, with D tentatively TRBD1 (5 bases). The CDR3 contains 14 residues. The germline V gene encodes CDR1 SGHTA and CDR2 FQGNSA. The CDR3 is CANSPGTVNEKLFF. CDR3 DNA: TGTGCCAACAGCCCCGGGACCGTCAATGAAAAACTGTTTTTT.

V gene TRBV10-3 combines with J gene TRBJ1-1; 8 bases match TRBD1. From germline, CDR1 is ENHRY and CDR2 SYGVKD. V lost 10 bases, J lost 1 base, and 17 bases stayed unmatched. CDR3 size: 17 residues. The CDR3 here is CATDSLRDRSKNTEAFF. In nucleotides, the CDR3 is TGTGCCACCGACTCCTTACGGGACAGGAGCAAGAACACTGAAGCTTTCTTT.

This clonotype was observed a handful of times. This chain joins TRBV7-2 and TRBJ1-2; the D is unclear. The CDR3 spans 13 residues. CDR1 and CDR2 (germline): SGHTA, FQGNSA. Trimming removed 1 base from V and 2 bases from J, with 5 bases in between. In DNA form, the CDR3 reads TGTGCCAGCAGCTTAGAGATCAACTATGGCTACACCTTC. This gives the protein CASSLEINYGYTF.

The sample holds many counts of this clonotype. The chain carries TRBV7-2 and TRBJ1-1; D not certain. This CDR3 has 12 residues. The germline V gene encodes CDR1 SGHTA and CDR2 FQGNSA. V shed 0 bases and J shed 7 bases, with 6 bases lying between them. The CDR3 is CASSLATVEAFF. The CDR3 bases are TGTGCCAGCAGCTTAGCAACAGTTGAAGCTTTCTTT. Drawing the rest from reference TRBV7-2 and TRBJ1-1, the complete variable domain is GAGVSQSPSNKVTEKGKDVELRCDPISGHTALYWYRQSLGQGLEFLIYFQGNSAPDKSGLPSDRFSAERTGGSVSTLTIQRTQQEDSAVYLCASSLATVEAFFGQGTRLTVV.

The chain recombines TRBV20-1 with TRBJ1-5, with a possible D match to TRBD1 (6 bases). The V gene lost 6 bases and the J gene lost 2 bases, with 14 bases spanning the gap. The CDR3 is 14 amino acids. Germline V gene data show CDR1 as DFQATT and CDR2 as SNEGSKA (reference sequence). For the CDR3, the DNA is TGCAGTGCCCACAGGGCGGATGGCAATCAGCCCCAGCATTTT. Its translation: CSAHRADGNQPQHF.

J is TRBJ2-1 and V is TRBV29-1; 8 nucleotides match TRBD2. There are 16 residues in the CDR3. Per the germline V gene, CDR1 is SQVTM and CDR2 is ANQGSEA. Trimming at V came to 4 bases and at J to 2 bases, leaving 10 bases not matched to a gene. CDR3 DNA: TGCAGCGTTGTCCTCCCCAGCGGGGGCCCCTACAATGAGCAGTTCTTC. The encoded protein is CSVVLPSGGPYNEQFF.

This clonotype was seen repeatedly, ten times or more. The rearrangement uses TRBV28 and TRBJ1-4, with D possibly matching TRBD1 (5 bases). V gave up 2 bases and J gave up 0 bases, with 10 bases separating them. The germline V gene has CDR1 MDHEN and CDR2 SYDVKM. This CDR3 is built from 16 residues. The CDR3 spells CASSLVGLTTNEKLFF. CDR3 bases: TGTGCCAGCAGTTTAGTGGGACTGACAACTAATGAAAAACTGTTTTTT.

This clonotype has ten or more counts. The chain recombines TRBV7-2 with TRBJ2-1; D is undetermined. The CDR3 runs to 14 residues. V gave up 6 bases and J gave up 0 bases, with 9 bases separating them. The germline gives CDR1 SGHTA, CDR2 FQGNSA. CDR3 loop: CASRSRSSYNEQFF. The DNA for the CDR3 is TGTGCCAGCAGATCGAGGAGCTCCTACAATGAGCAGTTCTTC.

This clonotype has more than one count but fewer than ten. This rearrangement joins TRBV20-1 to TRBJ2-1, with 8 bases aligning to TRBD2. Germline trimming cut 5 bases from V and 2 bases from J; bases unmatched to any gene: 5. Looked up from germline, CDR1 is DFQATT and CDR2 is SNEGSKA (reference sequence). The CDR3 extends over 14 amino acids. Written as DNA, the CDR3 is TGCAGTGCTCAAACGGGGGGGCCCTACAATGAGCAGTTCTTC. Translating it yields CSAQTGGPYNEQFF.

V usage is TRBV6-1 and J usage is TRBJ2-2, with 10 bases matching TRBD2. V trimming: 5 bases; J trimming: 2 bases; junction bases outside the gene matches: 14. The CDR3 sequence is 19 residues long. Per germline, CDR1 MNHNS and CDR2 SASEGT. In DNA, the CDR3 is TGTGCCAGCAGTTTTGGGGGAGTAGCGGGGGGCCTAAACACCGGGGAGCTGTTTTTT. This sequence encodes CASSFGGVAGGLNTGELFF.

This clonotype was found many times. The V call is TRBV4-1, the J call TRBJ2-3; D possibly corresponds to TRBD2 (5 bases). Germline V gives CDR1 MGHRA, CDR2 YSYEKL. V lost 0 bases and J 4 bases, leaving 17 bases between the germline ends. The CDR3 consists of 17 residues. CDR3 sequence reads: CASSQDARGVVADTQYF. CDR3 sequence (DNA): TGCGCCAGCAGCCAAGATGCCCGGGGTGTCGTTGCAGATACGCAGTATTTT.

This clonotype was found a few times. The chain couples TRBV4-1 to TRBJ1-1, with D tentatively TRBD1 (6 bases). Trimming removed 2 bases at V and 11 bases at J, with 15 bases between. CDR3 length equals 13 residues. Germline lookup yields CDR1 MGHRA and CDR2 YSYEKL. CDR3 coding DNA: TGCGCCAGCAGCCAACCCCGGGGGCAGTCGGCTTTCTTT. Translated: CASSQPRGQSAFF.

The sample holds many counts of this clonotype. The V and J genes are TRBV28 and TRBJ1-1, with no clear D. The length of the CDR3 is 11 residues. The V end was cut by 3 bases, the J end by 9 bases, with 8 bases between. CDR1 is MDHEN, CDR2 SYDVKM, per germline. CDR3 DNA sequence: TGTGCCAGCAGTTTCATGGGGAAAGCTTTCTTT. It yields the protein CASSFMGKAFF. The whole variable domain, filled in from reference TRBV28 and TRBJ1-1, reads DVKVTQSSRYLVKRTGEKVFLECVQDMDHENMFWYRQDPGLGLRLIYFSYDVKMKEKGDIPEGYSVSREKKERFSLILESASTNQTSMYLCASSFMGKAFFGQGTRLTVV.

There are many counts of this clonotype. This chain uses TRBV7-8 with TRBJ2-1; D is tentatively TRBD1 or TRBD2 (5 bases each). The CDR3 is 17 amino acids. V lost 1 base and J lost 2, with 15 bases in between. Germline CDR1 reads SGHVS; CDR2 reads FQNEAQ. In nucleotides, the CDR3 is TGTGCCAGCAGCTTAGTGGGGCAGAAGGGACCCTACAATGAGCAGTTCTTC. Translated: CASSLVGQKGPYNEQFF.

This clonotype was detected only a few times. The V and J genes are TRBV6-2 or TRBV6-3 and TRBJ2-5; no clear D gene. There are 12 residues in the CDR3. V shed 6 bases and J shed 8 bases, with 13 bases lying between them. The germline V gene has CDR1 MNHEY and CDR2 SVGEGT. The CDR3 nucleotides read TGTGCCAGCAGCCTCACGAGGAATACCCAGTACTTC. Amino acids: CASSLTRNTQYF.

V is TRBV28 and J is TRBJ1-2; tentative D call: TRBD1 (5 bases). The germline V gene encodes CDR1 MDHEN and CDR2 SYDVKM. The CDR3 consists of 13 residues. V was cut by 1 base and J by 2 bases, with 5 bases left in between. The CDR3 region has the DNA TGTGCCAGCAGTTTATCAGGGAACTATGGCTACACCTTC. It is translated as CASSLSGNYGYTF.

Ten or more counts support this clonotype. The V gene is TRBV7-9, the J gene TRBJ2-7; no reliable D call. The CDR3 covers 15 residues. Germline V gene sequence: CDR1 SEHNR, CDR2 FQNEAQ (reference sequence). Trimming took 1 base from V and 5 from J, leaving 15 bases between them. The CDR3 spells CASSLVMTDEHEQYF. The DNA of the CDR3 is TGTGCCAGCAGCTTAGTCATGACGGACGAGCACGAGCAGTACTTC.

This clonotype was seen only a few times. The chain carries TRBV14 and TRBJ1-6; D gene unclear. Trimming removed 4 bases from V and 6 bases from J, with 13 bases in between. Germline V gene sequence: CDR1 SGHDN, CDR2 FVKESK. The CDR3 loop spans 15 amino acids. CDR3 bases: TGTGCCAGCAGCCCTAGTGGAGGGCTTAATTCACCCCTCCACTTT. This sequence encodes CASSPSGGLNSPLHF.

This clonotype was seen repeatedly, ten times or more. The genes are TRBV6-9 and TRBJ1-5, with D hard to call. CDR3 length: 13 amino acids. CDR1 is MNHGY and CDR2 is SVAAGI in the germline V gene. V lost 6 bases and J lost 3, with 9 bases in between. DNA for the CDR3: TGTGCCAGCAGCCTTAGAAACAATCAGCCCCAGCATTTT. Amino acid sequence: CASSLRNNQPQHF.

For this clonotype: A much larger clonotype is one base distant, so this may be a read error. This sequence joins TRBV7-8 and TRBJ2-1, with 11 nucleotides matching TRBD2. Germline V gene sequence: CDR1 SGHVS, CDR2 FQNEAQ. The CDR3 extends over 16 amino acids. The ends lost 7 bases at V and 5 bases at J; junction bases unmatched: 10. In nucleotides, the CDR3 is TGTGCCAGCAACATGCCGACTAGCGGGGAACACAATGAGCAGTTCTTC. Residues: CASNMPTSGEHNEQFF. The full variable domain, rest sourced from reference TRBV7-8 and TRBJ2-1, is GAGVSQSPRYKVAKRGQDVALRCDPISGHVSLFWYQQALGQGPEFLTYFQNEAQLDKSGLPSDRFFAERPEGSVSTLKIQRTQQEDSAVYLCASNMPTSGEHNEQFFGPGTRLTVL.

This clonotype came up many times. The J gene is TRBJ2-2, the V gene TRBV6-6; 9 bases agree with TRBD2. J lost 1 base, V lost 6 bases, and 6 bases had no gene match. Germline CDR1 and CDR2: MNHNY and SVGAGI (reference sequence). This CDR3 region has 16 residues. The CDR3 DNA reads TGTGCCAGCAGGCCTAGCGGGACTAAGAACACCGGGGAGCTGTTTTTT. Protein: CASRPSGTKNTGELFF.

The chain combines TRBV5-4 with TRBJ2-7, with TRBD2 matching over 14 bases. Trimming removed 3 bases from V and 0 bases from J; junction bases left unmatched: 8. This CDR3 is built from 18 residues. Looked up from germline, CDR1 is SGHNT and CDR2 is YYREEE (reference sequence). DNA of the CDR3: TGTGCCAGCAGCTCCGGACTAGCGGGAGGTCTGAGCTCCTACGAGCAGTACTTC. Its translation is CASSSGLAGGLSSYEQYF.

The genes are TRBV20-1 and TRBJ2-3; 9 bases align to TRBD1. V shed 3 bases and J 7 bases; nucleotides not matched to a gene: 11. The CDR3 runs to 15 residues. CDR1 is DFQATT and CDR2 is SNEGSKA in the germline V gene (reference sequence). CDR3 loop: CSASEPGQGFHTQYF. CDR3 nucleotides: TGCAGTGCTAGCGAACCGGGACAGGGTTTTCATACGCAGTATTTT.